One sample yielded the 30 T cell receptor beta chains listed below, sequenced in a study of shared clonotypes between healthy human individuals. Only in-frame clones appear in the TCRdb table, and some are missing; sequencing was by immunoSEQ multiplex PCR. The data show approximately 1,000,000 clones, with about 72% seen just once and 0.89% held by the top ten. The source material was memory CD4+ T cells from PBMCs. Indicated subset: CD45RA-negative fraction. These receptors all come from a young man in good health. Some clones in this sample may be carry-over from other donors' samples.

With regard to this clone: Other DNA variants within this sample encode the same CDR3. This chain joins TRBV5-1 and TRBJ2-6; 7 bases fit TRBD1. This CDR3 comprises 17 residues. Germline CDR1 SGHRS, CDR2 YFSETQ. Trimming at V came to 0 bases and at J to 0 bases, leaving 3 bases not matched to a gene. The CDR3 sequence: CASSLGQGNSGANVLTF. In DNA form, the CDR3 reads TGCGCCAGCAGCTTGGGACAGGGAAACTCTGGGGCCAACGTCCTGACTTTC.

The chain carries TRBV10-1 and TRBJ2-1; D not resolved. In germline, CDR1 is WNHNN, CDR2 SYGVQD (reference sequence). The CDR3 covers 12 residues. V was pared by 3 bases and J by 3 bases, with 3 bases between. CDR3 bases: TGCGCCAGCAGTGAAGGCTACAATGAGCAGTTCTTC. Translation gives CASSEGYNEQFF.

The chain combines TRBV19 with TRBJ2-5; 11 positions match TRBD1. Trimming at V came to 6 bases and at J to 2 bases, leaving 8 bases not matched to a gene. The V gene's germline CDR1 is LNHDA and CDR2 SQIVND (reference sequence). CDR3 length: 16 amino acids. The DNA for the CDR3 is TGTGCCAGTAGCCCCGGGACAGGGGGTTATCAAGAGACCCAGTACTTC. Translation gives CASSPGTGGYQETQYF.

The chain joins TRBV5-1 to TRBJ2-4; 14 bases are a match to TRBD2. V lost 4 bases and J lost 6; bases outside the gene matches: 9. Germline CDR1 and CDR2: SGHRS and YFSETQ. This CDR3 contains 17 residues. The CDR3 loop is CASSPGTSGSFGNIQYF. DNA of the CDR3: TGCGCCAGCAGCCCCGGGACTAGCGGGAGTTTCGGAAACATTCAGTACTTC.

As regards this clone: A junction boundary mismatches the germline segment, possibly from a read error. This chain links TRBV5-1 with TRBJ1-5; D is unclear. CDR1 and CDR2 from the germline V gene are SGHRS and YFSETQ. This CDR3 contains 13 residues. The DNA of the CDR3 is TGCGCCAGCAGTTTGGGGTTAGGTCAGCCCCAGCATTTT. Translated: CASSLGLGQPQHF.

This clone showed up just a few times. For the CDR3, the DNA is TGTGCCAGCAGCTCCGCATTGGACACTGAAGCTTTCTTT. Translation: CASSSALDTEAFF. This sequence joins TRBV7-3 and TRBJ1-1; no reliable D call. CDR3 length: 13 amino acids. Germline assignment: CDR1 SGHTA and CDR2 FQGTGA. Trimming stripped 4 bases from V and 3 bases from J, with 9 bases between.

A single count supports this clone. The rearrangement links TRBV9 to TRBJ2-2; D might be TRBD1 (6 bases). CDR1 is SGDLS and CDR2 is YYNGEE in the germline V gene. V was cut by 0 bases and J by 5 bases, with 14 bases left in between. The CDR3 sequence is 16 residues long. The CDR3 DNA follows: TGTGCCAGCAGCGTAGTGATTCAGGGGTTAACCGGGGAGCTGTTTTTT. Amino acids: CASSVVIQGLTGELFF.

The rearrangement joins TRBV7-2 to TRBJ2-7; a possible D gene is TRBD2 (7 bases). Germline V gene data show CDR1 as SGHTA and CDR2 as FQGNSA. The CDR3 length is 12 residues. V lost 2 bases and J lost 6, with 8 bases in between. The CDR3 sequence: CASSLRGGEQYF. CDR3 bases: TGTGCCAGCAGCTTAAGGGGGGGCGAGCAGTACTTC.

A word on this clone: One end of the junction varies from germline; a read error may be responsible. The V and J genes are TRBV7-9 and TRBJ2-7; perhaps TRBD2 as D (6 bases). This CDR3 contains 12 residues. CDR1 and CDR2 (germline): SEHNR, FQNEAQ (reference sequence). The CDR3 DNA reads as TGTGCCAGCAGCCGAGAGGGACTCCACCTTAAATTC. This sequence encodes CASSREGLHLKF. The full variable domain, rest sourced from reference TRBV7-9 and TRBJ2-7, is DTGVSQNPRHKITKRGQNVTFRCDPISEHNRLYWYRQTLGQGPEFLTYFQNEAQLEKSRLLSDRFSAERPKGSFSTLEIQRTEQGDSAMYLCASSREGLHLKFGPGTRLTVT.

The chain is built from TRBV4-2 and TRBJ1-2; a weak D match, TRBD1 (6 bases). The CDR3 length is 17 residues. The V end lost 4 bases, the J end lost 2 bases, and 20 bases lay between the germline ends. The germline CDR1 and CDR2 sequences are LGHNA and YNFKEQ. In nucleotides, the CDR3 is TGTGCCAGCAGCCCAGATTTATTGGACAGTGTAAACTATGGCTACACCTTC. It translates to CASSPDLLDSVNYGYTF.

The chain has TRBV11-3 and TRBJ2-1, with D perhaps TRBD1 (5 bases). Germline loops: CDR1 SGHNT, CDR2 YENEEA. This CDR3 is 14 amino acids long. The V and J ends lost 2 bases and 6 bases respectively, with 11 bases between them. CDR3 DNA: TGTGCCAGCAGCTTACAGGGTTCCCTCAATGAGCAGTTCTTC. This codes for CASSLQGSLNEQFF. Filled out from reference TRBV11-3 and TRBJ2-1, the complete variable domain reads EAGVVQSPRYKIIEKKQPVAFWCNPISGHNTLYWYLQNLGQGPELLIRYENEEAVDDSQLPKDRFSAERLKGVDSTLKIQPAELGDSAVYLCASSLQGSLNEQFFGPGTRLTVL.

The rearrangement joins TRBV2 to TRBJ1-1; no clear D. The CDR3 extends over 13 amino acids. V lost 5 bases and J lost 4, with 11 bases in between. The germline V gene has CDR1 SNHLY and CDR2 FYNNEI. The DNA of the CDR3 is TGTGCCAGCAGTCCCTCGGGAAGCACTGAAGCTTTCTTT. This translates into CASSPSGSTEAFF.

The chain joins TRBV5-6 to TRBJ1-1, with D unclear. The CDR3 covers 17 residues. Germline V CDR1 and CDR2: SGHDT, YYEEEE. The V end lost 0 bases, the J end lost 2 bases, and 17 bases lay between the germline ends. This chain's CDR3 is CASSLAFLGGSNTEAFF. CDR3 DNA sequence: TGTGCCAGCAGCTTGGCTTTTTTGGGCGGATCTAACACTGAAGCTTTCTTT. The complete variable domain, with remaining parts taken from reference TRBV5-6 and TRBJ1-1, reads DAGVTQSPTHLIKTRGQQVTLRCSPKSGHDTVSWYQQALGQGPQFIFQYYEEEERQRGNFPDRFSGHQFPNYSSELNVNALLLGDSALYLCASSLAFLGGSNTEAFFGQGTRLTVV.

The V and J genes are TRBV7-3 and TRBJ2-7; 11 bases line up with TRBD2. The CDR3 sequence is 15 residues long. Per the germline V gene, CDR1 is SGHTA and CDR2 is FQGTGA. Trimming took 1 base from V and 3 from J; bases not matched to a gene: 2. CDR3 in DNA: TGTGCCAGCAGCTTAATAGCGGGAGGGCTCTACGAGCAGTACTTC. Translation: CASSLIAGGLYEQYF.

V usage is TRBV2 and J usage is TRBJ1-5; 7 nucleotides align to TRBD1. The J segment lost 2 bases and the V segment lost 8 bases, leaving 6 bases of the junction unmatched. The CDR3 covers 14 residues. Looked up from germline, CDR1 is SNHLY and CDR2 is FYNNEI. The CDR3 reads CASGRTGRNQPQHF. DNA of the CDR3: TGTGCCAGCGGCCGGACAGGTCGCAATCAGCCCCAGCATTTT.

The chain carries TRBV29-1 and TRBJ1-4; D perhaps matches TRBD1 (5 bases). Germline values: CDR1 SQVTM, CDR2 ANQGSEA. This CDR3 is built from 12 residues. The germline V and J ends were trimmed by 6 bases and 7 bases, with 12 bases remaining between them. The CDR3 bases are TGCAGCGTGGACGCGGGGGGTGAAAAACTGTTTTTT. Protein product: CSVDAGGEKLFF. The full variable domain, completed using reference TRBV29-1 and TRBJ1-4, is SAVISQKPSRDICQRGTSLTIQCQVDSQVTMMFWYRQQPGQSLTLIATANQGSEATYESGFVIDKFPISRPNLTFSTLTVSNMSPEDSSIYLCSVDAGGEKLFFGSGTQLSVL.

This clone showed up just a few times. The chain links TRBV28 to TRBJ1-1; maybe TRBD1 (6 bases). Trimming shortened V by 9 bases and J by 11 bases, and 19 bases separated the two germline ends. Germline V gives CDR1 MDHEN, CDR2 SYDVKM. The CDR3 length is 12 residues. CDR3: CASHTGGGAAFF. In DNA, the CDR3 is TGTGCCAGTCATACGGGGGGCGGGGCGGCTTTCTTT.

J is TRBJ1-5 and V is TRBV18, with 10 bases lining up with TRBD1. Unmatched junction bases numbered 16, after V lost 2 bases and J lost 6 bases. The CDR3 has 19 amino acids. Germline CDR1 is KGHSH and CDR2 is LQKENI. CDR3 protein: CASSPELPGQGYSGQPQHF. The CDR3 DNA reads TGTGCCAGCTCACCAGAATTACCGGGACAGGGGTATAGTGGTCAGCCCCAGCATTTT. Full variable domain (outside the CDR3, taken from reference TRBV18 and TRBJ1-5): NAGVMQNPRHLVRRRGQEARLRCSPMKGHSHVYWYRQLPEEGLKFMVYLQKENIIDESGMPKERFSAEFPKEGPSILRIQQVVRGDSAAYFCASSPELPGQGYSGQPQHFGDGTRLSIL.

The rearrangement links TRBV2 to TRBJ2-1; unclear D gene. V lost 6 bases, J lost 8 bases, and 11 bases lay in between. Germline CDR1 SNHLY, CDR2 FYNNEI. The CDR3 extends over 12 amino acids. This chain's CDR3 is CASSYLADEQFF. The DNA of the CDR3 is TGTGCCAGCAGCTACCTTGCGGATGAGCAGTTCTTC.

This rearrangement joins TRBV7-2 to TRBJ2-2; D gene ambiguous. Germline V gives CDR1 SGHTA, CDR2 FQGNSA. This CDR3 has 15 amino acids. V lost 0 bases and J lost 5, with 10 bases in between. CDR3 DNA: TGTGCCAGCAGCTTAGCCCGATTGAGAACCGGGGAGCTGTTTTTT. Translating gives CASSLARLRTGELFF.

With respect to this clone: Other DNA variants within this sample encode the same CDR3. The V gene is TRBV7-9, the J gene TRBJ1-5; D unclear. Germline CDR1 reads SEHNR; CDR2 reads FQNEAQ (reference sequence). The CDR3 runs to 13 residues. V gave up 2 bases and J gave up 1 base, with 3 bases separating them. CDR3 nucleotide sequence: TGTGCCAGCAGCTTATTAAGCAATCAGCCCCAGCATTTT. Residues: CASSLLSNQPQHF.

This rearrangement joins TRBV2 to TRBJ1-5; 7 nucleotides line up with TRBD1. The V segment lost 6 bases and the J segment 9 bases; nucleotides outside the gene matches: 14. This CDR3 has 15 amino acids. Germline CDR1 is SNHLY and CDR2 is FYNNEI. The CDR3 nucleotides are TGTGCCAGCAGCCCCGTTGAGGGGGCGAGTGGGCCCCAGCATTTT. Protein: CASSPVEGASGPQHF. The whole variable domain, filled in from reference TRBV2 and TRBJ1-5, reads EPEVTQTPSHQVTQMGQEVILRCVPISNHLYFYWYRQILGQKVEFLVSFYNNEISEKSEIFDDQFSVERPDGSNFTLKIRSTKLEDSAMYFCASSPVEGASGPQHFGDGTRLSIL.

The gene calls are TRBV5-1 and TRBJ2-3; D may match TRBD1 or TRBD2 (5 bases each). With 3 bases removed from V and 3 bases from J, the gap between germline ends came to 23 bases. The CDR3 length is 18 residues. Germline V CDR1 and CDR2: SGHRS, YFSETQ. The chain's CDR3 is CASSSDPRRARGTDTQYF. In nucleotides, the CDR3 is TGCGCCAGCAGCTCCGACCCCCGCAGGGCTCGAGGGACAGATACGCAGTATTTT.

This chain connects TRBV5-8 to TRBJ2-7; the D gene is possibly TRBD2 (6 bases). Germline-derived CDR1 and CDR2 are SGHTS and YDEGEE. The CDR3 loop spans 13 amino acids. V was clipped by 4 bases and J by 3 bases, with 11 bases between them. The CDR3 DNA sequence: TGTGCCAGCAGCACGGGACTCAACTACGAGCAGTACTTC. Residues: CASSTGLNYEQYF.

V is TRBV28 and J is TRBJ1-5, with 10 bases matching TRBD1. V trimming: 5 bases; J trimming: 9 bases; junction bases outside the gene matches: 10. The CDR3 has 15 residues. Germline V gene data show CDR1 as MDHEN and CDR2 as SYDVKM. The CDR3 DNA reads TGTGCCAGCAGTCCCGGGACAGGGGTTCTTCGGCCCCAGCATTTT. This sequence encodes CASSPGTGVLRPQHF.

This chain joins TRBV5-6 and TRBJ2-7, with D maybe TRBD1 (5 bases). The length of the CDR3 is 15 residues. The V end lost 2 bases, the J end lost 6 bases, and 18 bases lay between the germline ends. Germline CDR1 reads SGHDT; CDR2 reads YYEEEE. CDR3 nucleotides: TGTGCCAGCAGCTTTTCTTCCCAGGGAAGGGTCGAGCAGTACTTC. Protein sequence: CASSFSSQGRVEQYF.

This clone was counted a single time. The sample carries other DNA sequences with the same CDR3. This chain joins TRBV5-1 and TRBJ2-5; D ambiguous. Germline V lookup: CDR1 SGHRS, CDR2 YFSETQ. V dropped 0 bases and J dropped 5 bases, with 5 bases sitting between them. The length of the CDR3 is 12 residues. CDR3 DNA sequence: TGCGCCAGCAGCTTGGGCCGGGAGACCCAGTACTTC. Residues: CASSLGRETQYF.

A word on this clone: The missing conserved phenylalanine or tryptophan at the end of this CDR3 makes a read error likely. The CDR3 reads CASSPGQGAEQYS. CDR3 in DNA: TGTGCCAGCTCACCGGGACAGGGTGCCGAGCAGTACTCC. V usage is TRBV18 and J usage is TRBJ2-7; the match to TRBD1 covers 9 bases. The germline gives CDR1 KGHSH, CDR2 LQKENI. The length of the CDR3 is 13 residues. Unmatched junction bases numbered 3, after V lost 3 bases and J lost 6 bases.

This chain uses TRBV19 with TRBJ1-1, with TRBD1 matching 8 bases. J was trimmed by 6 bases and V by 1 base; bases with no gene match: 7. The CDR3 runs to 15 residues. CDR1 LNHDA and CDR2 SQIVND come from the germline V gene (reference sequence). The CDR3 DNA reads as TGTGCCAGTAGTATAGTTGAGACAGGGGAGGCTGAAGCTTTCTTT. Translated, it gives CASSIVETGEAEAFF.

CDR3 loop: CASSQVAGLGQVIGEQYF. As DNA, the CDR3 is TGTGCCAGCAGCCAAGTAGCCGGGCTAGGGCAGGTGATCGGCGAGCAGTACTTC. The chain is built from TRBV14 and TRBJ2-7; D is unresolved. The V and J ends lost 1 base and 6 bases respectively, with 25 bases between them. This CDR3 is 18 amino acids long. Per the germline V gene, CDR1 is SGHDN and CDR2 is FVKESK.